These 16 T cell receptor beta chains were sequenced from one sample in a study of Ad26.COV2.S vaccination and SARS-CoV-2 variants (dated by TCRdb to 2020 to 2023). Library generation was performed with the immunoSEQ multiplex PCR assay. In TCRdb, the immuneACCESS table is reduced to in-frame sequences with V and J assigned. These tables do not hold every clone; where another copy was compared, an unresolved V gene accounts for under half, and the others remain unexplained. The sample contains some 340,000 clones, around 81% of them found a single time. Clones ranked in the top ten supply 2.1% of the sample. The label giving this sample's treatment or condition can be read as: some 19 received Ad26.COV2.S at low or high dose, single or two shots; five or six received placebo; per-sample allocation not given. Repertoires of vaccine and placebo recipients were sequenced from samples taken on day 63 after the first injection.

The sequences come from peripheral blood, collected in a trial of Ad26.COV2.S vaccine versus placebo. These receptor sequences come from a person between 18 and 60 years old who received the Ad26.COV2.S COVID-19 vaccine or a placebo.

The V call is TRBV7-9, the J call TRBJ2-2, with 7 positions matching TRBD1. Germline-derived CDR1 and CDR2 are SEHNR and FQNEAQ (reference sequence). The J segment lost 6 bases and the V segment lost 4 bases, leaving 14 bases of the junction unmatched. This CDR3 region has 17 residues. The CDR3 sequence is CASSSTSTGTVAGELFF. The DNA of the CDR3 is TGTGCCAGCAGCTCGACATCGACCGGGACAGTTGCCGGGGAGCTGTTTTTT.

The V call is TRBV19, the J call TRBJ1-1; TRBD1 agrees at 8 bases. Germline V gene lookup returns CDR1 LNHDA and CDR2 SQIVND (reference sequence). This CDR3 is built from 16 residues. V lost 6 bases, J lost 5 bases, and 14 bases stayed unmatched. Here the CDR3 DNA reads TGTGCCAGTAGGACTGGCGACAGGGGCAGGAATACTGAAGCTTTCTTT. Translating gives CASRTGDRGRNTEAFF.

This clone was observed a single time. The V and J genes are TRBV6-6 and TRBJ2-3, with 13 positions matching TRBD2. J lost 1 base, V lost 5 bases, and 9 bases had no gene match. This CDR3 comprises 18 residues. From germline, CDR1 is MNHNY and CDR2 SVGAGI (reference sequence). In DNA form, the CDR3 reads TGTGCCAGCAGTCAGAGAGGACTAGCGGGGGTTGGCACAGATACGCAGTATTTT. This translates into CASSQRGLAGVGTDTQYF.

The chain has TRBV28 and TRBJ2-6; D gene uncertain. V was pared by 5 bases and J by 0 bases, with 5 bases between. Germline CDR1 MDHEN, CDR2 SYDVKM. The CDR3 is made up of 14 amino acids. The CDR3 nucleotides are TGTGCCAGCAGTGAGACCTCTGGGGCCAACGTCCTGACTTTC. The encoded protein is CASSETSGANVLTF.

The V and J genes are TRBV3-1 (or the pseudogene TRBV3-2) and TRBJ1-2, with D tentatively TRBD1 (6 bases). The germline V and J ends were trimmed by 4 bases and 4 bases, with 13 bases remaining between them. From germline, CDR1 is LGHDT and CDR2 YNNKEL (reference sequence). The CDR3 contains 14 residues. The CDR3 loop reads CASSPSGHSYGYTF. The CDR3 region has the DNA TGTGCCAGCAGCCCATCGGGACACAGCTATGGCTACACCTTC.

V is TRBV18 and J is TRBJ1-1; D is unresolved. The CDR3 is made up of 14 amino acids. CDR1 and CDR2 from the germline V gene are KGHSH and LQKENI. With 3 bases removed from V and 5 bases from J, the gap between germline ends came to 13 bases. CDR3 protein: CASSPTIRETEAFF. In nucleotides, the CDR3 is TGTGCCAGCTCACCGACGATTAGGGAAACTGAAGCTTTCTTT.

This chain joins TRBV5-1 and TRBJ2-5, with D perhaps matching TRBD1 (5 bases). CDR1 and CDR2 (germline): SGHRS, YFSETQ. V lost 0 bases and J lost 3, with 9 bases in between. The CDR3 contains 14 residues. CDR3 sequence reads: CASSLEGREETQYF. The CDR3 DNA reads as TGCGCCAGCAGCTTGGAAGGCAGGGAAGAGACCCAGTACTTC.

A single count supports this clone. CDR3 DNA: TGTGCCAGTAGTAGCCGACAGGGCGTCTCCTACGAGCAGTACTTC. Protein sequence: CASSSRQGVSYEQYF. The chain is built from TRBV19 and TRBJ2-7, with 7 bases matching TRBD1. Per the germline V gene, CDR1 is LNHDA and CDR2 is SQIVND (reference sequence). This CDR3 contains 15 residues. V shed 4 bases, J shed 0 bases, and the junction held 6 bases outside the gene matches.

This clone occurred a few times. CDR3 sequence: CASSRAGGSSSYEQYF. The DNA for the CDR3 is TGTGCCAGCAGCCGAGCGGGGGGCTCGAGCTCCTACGAGCAGTACTTC. The V call is TRBV7-8, the J call TRBJ2-7; TRBD2 aligns across 9 bases. CDR1 is SGHVS, CDR2 FQNEAQ, per germline. CDR3 size: 16 residues. After removal of 5 bases from V and 0 bases from J, the junction contained 8 bases not matched to a gene.

This clone was counted a single time. The chain carries TRBV19 and TRBJ1-2; 8 nucleotides agree with TRBD1. This CDR3 contains 13 residues. Trimming at V came to 7 bases and at J to 4 bases, leaving 5 bases not matched to a gene. Germline lookup yields CDR1 LNHDA and CDR2 SQIVND (reference sequence). The CDR3 bases are TGTGCCAGTAAAACAGGGGGAACCTATGGCTACACCTTC. Residues: CASKTGGTYGYTF.

The chain couples TRBV4-1 to TRBJ1-6; no definite D call. Germline loops: CDR1 MGHRA, CDR2 YSYEKL. V was trimmed by 1 base and J by 4 bases, leaving 8 bases between them. The CDR3 runs 15 residues. CDR3 DNA: TGCGCCAGCAGCCAAGGGCAGGAATATAATTCACCCCTCCACTTT. Encoded protein: CASSQGQEYNSPLHF.

Written as DNA, the CDR3 is TGTGCCAGCAGCCAAGATCGCGGTGGGGGCACAGATACGCAGTATTTT. It is translated as CASSQDRGGGTDTQYF. V and J are TRBV4-2 and TRBJ2-3, with D unresolved. In germline, CDR1 is LGHNA, CDR2 YNFKEQ. CDR3 size: 16 residues. V was trimmed by 0 bases and J by 1 base, leaving 11 bases between them.

The chain carries TRBV4-1 and TRBJ2-1; 14 positions agree with TRBD2. J gave up 0 bases and V 1 base, and 2 bases lay outside the gene matches. Per germline, CDR1 MGHRA and CDR2 YSYEKL. The CDR3 contains 18 residues. The CDR3 here is CASSQGLAGGSSYNEQFF. In DNA, the CDR3 is TGCGCCAGCAGCCAAGGACTAGCGGGGGGGAGCTCCTACAATGAGCAGTTCTTC.

The chain uses TRBV2 and TRBJ2-2, with a possible D match to TRBD1 (6 bases). The CDR3 runs 14 residues. Germline-derived CDR1 and CDR2 are SNHLY and FYNNEI. V lost 4 bases and J lost 6, with 12 bases in between. In nucleotides, the CDR3 is TGTGCCAGCAGTGCGGGCAGGGGACCCGGGGAGCTGTTTTTT. Its translation is CASSAGRGPGELFF.

The chain is built from TRBV25-1 and TRBJ1-2; D call uncertain. Germline lookup yields CDR1 MGHDK and CDR2 SYGVNS. This CDR3 has 11 amino acids. Trimming left V 6 bases short and J 8 bases short, with 10 bases between. The CDR3 region has the DNA TGTGCCAGCAGCGCAATAGGGGGCTACACCTTC. It specifies CASSAIGGYTF.

The chain combines TRBV6-5 with TRBJ1-6; D gene ambiguous. CDR1 MNHEY and CDR2 SVGAGI come from the germline V gene. Trimming took off 10 bases at V and 5 bases at J, with 9 bases between the two ends. The CDR3 covers 12 residues. In DNA, the CDR3 is TGTGCCACAGGCCGCAATAATTCACCCCTCCACTTT. Translated: CATGRNNSPLHF.